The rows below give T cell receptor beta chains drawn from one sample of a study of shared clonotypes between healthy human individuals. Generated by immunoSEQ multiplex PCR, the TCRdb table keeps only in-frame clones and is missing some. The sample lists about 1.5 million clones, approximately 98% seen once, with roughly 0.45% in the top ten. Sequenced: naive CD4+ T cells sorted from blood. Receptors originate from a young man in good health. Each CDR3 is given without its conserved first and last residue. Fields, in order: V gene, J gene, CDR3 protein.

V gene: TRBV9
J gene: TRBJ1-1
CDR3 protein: ASSNPGDSHMNTEAF

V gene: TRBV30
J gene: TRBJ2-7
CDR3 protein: AWSVSGGFFYEQY

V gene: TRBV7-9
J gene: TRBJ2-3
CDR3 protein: ASSLAGMGDTQY

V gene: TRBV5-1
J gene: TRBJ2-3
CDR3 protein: ASSLRGGLTDTQY

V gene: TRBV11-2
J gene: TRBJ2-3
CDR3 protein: ASSLPGLAGTDTQY

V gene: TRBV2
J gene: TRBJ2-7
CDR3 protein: ASRVNRIGFSYEQY

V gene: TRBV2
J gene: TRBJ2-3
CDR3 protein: ASTRWPSTDTQY

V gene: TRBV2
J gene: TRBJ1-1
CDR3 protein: ASSVQGSGEAF

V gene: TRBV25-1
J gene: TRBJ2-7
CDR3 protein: ASSEGLAGGEQY

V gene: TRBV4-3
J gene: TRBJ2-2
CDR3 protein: ASSQELAGGPTGELF

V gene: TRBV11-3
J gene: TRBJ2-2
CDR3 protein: ASSLEGAATGELF

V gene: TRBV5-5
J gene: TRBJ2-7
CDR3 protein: ASSLEVYEQY

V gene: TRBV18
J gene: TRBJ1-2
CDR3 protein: ASSPKEGYGYT

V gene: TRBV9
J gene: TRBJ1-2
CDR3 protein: ASSVNSVVGGYT

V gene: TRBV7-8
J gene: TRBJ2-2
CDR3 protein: ASSLVVSGELF

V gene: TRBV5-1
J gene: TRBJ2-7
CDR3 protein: ASSADTGGSYEQY

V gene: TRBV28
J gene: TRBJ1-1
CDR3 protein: ASSFSPAVNTEAF

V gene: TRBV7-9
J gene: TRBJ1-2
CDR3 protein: ASSPPTGSNYGYT

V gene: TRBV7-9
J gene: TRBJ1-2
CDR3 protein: ASSPRQEDYGYT

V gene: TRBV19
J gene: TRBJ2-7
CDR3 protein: ASSLSLRGQGREQY

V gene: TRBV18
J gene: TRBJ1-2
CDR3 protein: ASSPGQGHGYT

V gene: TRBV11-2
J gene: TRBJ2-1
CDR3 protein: ASSLGDRDYNEQF

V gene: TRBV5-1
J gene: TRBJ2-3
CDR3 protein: ASKFLPDTGSLTDTQY

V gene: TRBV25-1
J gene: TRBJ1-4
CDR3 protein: ASSERQGVEKLF

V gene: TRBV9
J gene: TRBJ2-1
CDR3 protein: ASSVAGSYNEQF

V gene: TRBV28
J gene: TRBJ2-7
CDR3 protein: ASSFPRGGKEQY